This T cell receptor beta chain was found in a study of blood T cell repertoires in COVID-19 (dated by TCRdb to 2020 to 2022). As for the study more broadly: Samples covering the acute and convalescent phases of COVID-19 were provided by collaborators in the United States, Italy and Spain. The material from the prospective study consisted of cDNA or gDNA derived from T cells, B-cell-depleted T cells, or PBMCs. The samples were drawn from the first 160 participants of the ongoing ImmuneRACE study and from over a thousand subjects provided by 6 global collaborators. Deeply sampled blood TCRbeta repertoires from subjects exposed to, actively infected with, or recovered from COVID-19 were included in the dataset. Nearly every sample came with metadata listing a de-identified subject ID, COVID-19 status, age in years and sex. HLA class I and class II types, where available, came from metadata supplied by the sample provider rather than from assay-based typing. The repertoires were released in a freely available public database meant as a resource for research on the immune response to SARS-CoV-2.

TCRbeta CDR3 regions were amplified from genomic DNA using the immunoSEQ Assay, a bias-controlled multiplex PCR. Per the original workflow: Within the assay, amplification of reference gene primers was used to estimate how many nucleated cells each sample contained. Sequence reads were collapsed and filtered to measure the absolute abundance of every unique TCRbeta CDR3 rearrangement. For each sample, productive Simpson clonality was calculated as the square root of Simpson's diversity index over productive rearrangements. Sourced from immuneACCESS, this table was stored by TCRdb with only in-frame sequences that have V and J called. A share of the clones is absent; for the studies checked, an unresolved V gene accounts for under half, and the remainder has no known explanation. That table supplies the V and J calls and clone size; D and trimming were determined from the DNA. Across this sample there are 90,000 to 100,000 clones, with approximately 86% seen only once. The ten largest clones take up roughly 12% of the sample.

The junction shows trimming of 5 bases on V and 6 bases on J, plus 13 bases between the germline ends. The germline V gene (reference sequence) sets CDR1 to SGHAT and CDR2 to FQDESV. The CDR3 numbers 14 residues from cysteine through phenylalanine. Only the CDR3 portion is preserved as DNA: 42 bases, with reading frame beginning at the first base. A remark on this clone: Its recognized antigen is unknown. The sample holds no much larger clone one base away, and base qualities are not on file.

The paper's findings and limits, for the study overall: Clinical and demographic metadata were provided uncurated, with the amount varying by source and participant.

Each collaborating institution followed its own protocols to collect whole blood in K2EDTA tubes. Collaborator samples were shipped for TCRbeta analysis as frozen whole blood, isolated PBMCs, or DNA extracted from either sample type. Input material: peripheral blood. The TCR was taken from a human donor in a cohort sampled during active COVID-19. The chain joins TRBV11-1 to TRBJ1-4, with the D segment identity uncertain. The CDR3 amino acid sequence is: CASSPRWADEKLFF. The DNA is as follows: TGTGCCAGCAGCCCTCGCTGGGCAGATGAAAAACTGTTTTTT.